The 24 T cell receptor beta chains presented below share a single source sample, sequenced in a study of T cell responses to AZD1222 COVID-19 vaccine. Method: immunoSEQ multiplex PCR; TCRdb's copy keeps in-frame clones and lacks some. The sample consists of 90,000 to 130,000 clones, 80% to 90% of them appearing once. The sequencing used peripheral blood, collected 28 days after the second AZD1222 dose. Every receptor here comes from an adult who received the AZD1222 COVID-19 vaccine.

This chain links TRBV27 with TRBJ2-1; 12 nucleotides match TRBD2. This CDR3 contains 18 residues. Looked up from germline, CDR1 is MNHEY and CDR2 is SMNVEV (reference sequence). The V segment lost 2 bases and the J segment 7 bases; nucleotides outside the gene matches: 12. The CDR3 nucleotides are TGTGCCAGCAGTTTACGAGGACTAGCGGGAAGGGTATGGAATGAGCAGTTCTTC. Translating it yields CASSLRGLAGRVWNEQFF.

This chain connects TRBV9 to TRBJ2-2; maybe TRBD2 (5 bases). Per the germline V gene, CDR1 is SGDLS and CDR2 is YYNGEE. The CDR3 loop spans 15 amino acids. Trimming pared 4 bases from V and 5 bases from J, leaving 15 bases between. The CDR3 DNA reads as TGTGCCAGCAGCCCCCGCGGTCCGGGGACCGGGGAGCTGTTTTTT. It yields the protein CASSPRGPGTGELFF.

The V and J genes are TRBV7-8 and TRBJ1-5; 7 bases map to TRBD1. The CDR3 is 16 residues long. The junction had 11 bases not matched to a gene; V was cut back by 5 bases and J by 4 bases. Germline CDR1 SGHVS, CDR2 FQNEAQ. CDR3 in DNA: TGTGCCAGCAGCCAACGACCGGGACAGCCAAATCAGCCCCAGCATTTT. Its translation: CASSQRPGQPNQPQHF.

The chain couples TRBV5-6 to TRBJ2-7, with 10 bases that match TRBD2. V dropped 0 bases and J dropped 1; count of bases not matched to a gene: 1. Germline-derived CDR1 and CDR2 are SGHDT and YYEEEE. The CDR3 has 15 residues. The CDR3 sequence: CASSLELAGSYEQYF. In DNA form, the CDR3 reads TGTGCCAGCAGCTTGGAACTAGCGGGATCCTACGAGCAGTACTTC.

V is TRBV14 and J is TRBJ1-1; D gene uncertain. The CDR3 has 13 amino acids. V was pared by 2 bases and J by 5 bases, with 9 bases between. Germline loops: CDR1 SGHDN, CDR2 FVKESK. In nucleotides, the CDR3 is TGTGCCAGCAGCCAATGGCGGGATACTGAAGCTTTCTTT. As protein: CASSQWRDTEAFF.

The V and J genes are TRBV21-1 and TRBJ1-1; the table's D call of TRBD1 was not tested on the DNA. TRBV21-1 is a listed pseudogene. The CDR3 covers 14 residues. CDR3 sequence: CASSPGTVNTEAFF. DNA for the CDR3: TGTGCCAGCAGCCCAGGGACAGTGAACACTGAAGCTTTCTTT.

The chain recombines TRBV27 with TRBJ2-3; a weak D match, TRBD2 (6 bases). V was clipped by 6 bases and J by 3 bases, with 13 bases between them. Looked up from germline, CDR1 is MNHEY and CDR2 is SMNVEV (reference sequence). This CDR3 comprises 14 residues. The CDR3 is CASRPRRGTDTQYF. CDR3 coding DNA: TGTGCCAGCAGGCCTCGGAGGGGTACAGATACGCAGTATTTT.

The genes are TRBV3-1 (or the pseudogene TRBV3-2) and TRBJ2-2; D could derive from TRBD1 or TRBD2 (7 bases each). CDR3 length equals 15 residues. Looked up from germline, CDR1 is LGHDT and CDR2 is YNNKEL (reference sequence). Between the trimmed V and J ends, which lost 4 bases and 2 bases, there was a span of 11 bases. For the CDR3, the DNA is TGTGCCAGCAGCCGGGGAGGGGGCAACACCGGGGAGCTGTTTTTT. This sequence encodes CASSRGGGNTGELFF.

This chain links TRBV6-2 or TRBV6-3 with TRBJ1-1; D not resolved. This CDR3 has 13 amino acids. V lost 2 bases, J lost 2 bases, and 6 bases lay in between. The germline gives CDR1 MNHEY, CDR2 SVGEGT. CDR3 in DNA: TGTGCCAGCAGTTACCGCTACAACACTGAAGCTTTCTTT. As protein: CASSYRYNTEAFF.

This clone was seen a handful of times. The chain has TRBV7-9 and TRBJ1-4; D is perhaps TRBD1 (6 bases). This CDR3 has 14 amino acids. V lost 3 bases and J lost 5, with 10 bases in between. Germline CDR1 and CDR2: SEHNR and FQNEAQ (reference sequence). The CDR3, as DNA: TGTGCCAGCAGCTTTCGACAGGCGAATGAAAAACTGTTTTTT. Translation gives CASSFRQANEKLFF.

This chain uses TRBV30 with TRBJ1-2; D not resolved. Germline loops: CDR1 GTSNPN, CDR2 SVGIG (reference sequence). The V end lost 3 bases, the J end lost 7 bases, and 15 bases lay between the germline ends. The length of the CDR3 is 13 residues. CDR3 region: CAWRESRSFGYTF. CDR3 nucleotide sequence: TGTGCCTGGAGGGAGAGTCGTTCATTTGGCTACACCTTC.

J is TRBJ2-1 and V is TRBV3-1 (or the pseudogene TRBV3-2); 8 nucleotides align to TRBD2. In germline, CDR1 is LGHDT, CDR2 YNNKEL (reference sequence). V dropped 5 bases and J dropped 10; count of bases not matched to a gene: 22. The CDR3 consists of 18 residues. The CDR3 nucleotides are TGTGCCAGCAGCTCATGGCGCCCGGGAGCGGGAGACGTTGGAGAGCAGTTCTTC. Translation: CASSSWRPGAGDVGEQFF.

The sample holds one count of this clone. The chain combines TRBV6-5 with TRBJ2-7; the D call may be TRBD1 or TRBD2 (5 bases each). V gave up 6 bases and J gave up 4 bases, with 10 bases separating them. The CDR3 has 12 amino acids. The germline CDR1 and CDR2 sequences are MNHEY and SVGAGI. The CDR3 protein is CASSAGAYEQYF. The CDR3 DNA is TGTGCCAGCAGCGCCGGGGCTTACGAGCAGTACTTC.

This chain connects TRBV4-2 to TRBJ2-2, with D maybe TRBD1 (6 bases). CDR1 LGHNA and CDR2 YNFKEQ come from the germline V gene. This CDR3 region has 16 residues. V was shortened by 0 bases and J by 4 bases, with 12 bases between the two germline ends. This chain's CDR3 is CASSQELGAFTGELFF. CDR3 sequence (DNA): TGTGCCAGCAGCCAAGAGTTGGGGGCTTTCACCGGGGAGCTGTTTTTT.

The rearrangement joins TRBV24-1 to TRBJ2-7; unclear D gene. From germline, CDR1 is KGHDR and CDR2 SFDVKD. V lost 5 bases, J lost 6 bases, and 13 bases lay in between. The length of the CDR3 is 13 residues. The CDR3 loop is CATSGTGWGEQYF. The CDR3 DNA sequence: TGTGCCACCAGTGGGACGGGCTGGGGCGAGCAGTACTTC.

The chain couples TRBV5-1 to TRBJ1-3; D remains unclear. The CDR3 runs to 16 residues. The V gene's germline CDR1 is SGHRS and CDR2 YFSETQ. V lost 0 bases, J lost 0 bases, and 10 bases lay in between. Here the CDR3 DNA reads TGCGCCAGCAGCTTGGCCTTATTTGGCTCTGGAAACACCATATATTTT. This gives the protein CASSLALFGSGNTIYF.

The V and J genes are TRBV19 and TRBJ1-1, with a possible D match to TRBD1 (5 bases). The CDR3 contains 14 residues. With 3 bases removed from V and 8 bases from J, the gap between germline ends came to 16 bases. CDR1 LNHDA and CDR2 SQIVND come from the germline V gene (reference sequence). The CDR3 DNA follows: TGTGCCAGTAGTATGATCGGTCAGGGTCGGGAAGCTTTCTTT. Translated, it gives CASSMIGQGREAFF. Combining the CDR3 with reference TRBV19 and TRBJ1-1 gives the whole variable domain DGGITQSPKYLFRKEGQNVTLSCEQNLNHDAMYWYRQDPGQGLRLIYYSQIVNDFQKGDIAEGYSVSREKKESFPLTVTSAQKNPTAFYLCASSMIGQGREAFFGQGTRLTVV.

The chain couples TRBV29-1 to TRBJ2-1; a possible D gene is TRBD1 (5 bases). Looked up from germline, CDR1 is SQVTM and CDR2 is ANQGSEA. The CDR3 is 13 amino acids. The germline V and J ends were trimmed by 6 bases and 10 bases, with 19 bases remaining between them. CDR3 nucleotides: TGCAGCGTCCACAGACAGAATTTCGGGGAGCAGTTCTTC. Translating it yields CSVHRQNFGEQFF.

This clone has only a few counts. The rearrangement links TRBV27 to TRBJ2-3; 7 nucleotides match TRBD1. V lost 9 bases and J lost 8; bases outside the gene matches: 17. CDR3 length: 15 amino acids. CDR1 is MNHEY and CDR2 is SMNVEV in the germline V gene (reference sequence). The CDR3 loop is CASGSGQLMGATQYF. In nucleotides, the CDR3 is TGTGCCAGTGGTTCGGGACAGCTTATGGGGGCTACGCAGTATTTT.

V and J are TRBV7-2 and TRBJ2-5; D remains unclear. Germline assignment: CDR1 SGHTA and CDR2 FQGNSA. The CDR3 has 15 residues. The V gene lost 5 bases and the J gene lost 4 bases, with 17 bases spanning the gap. The CDR3 DNA reads TGTGCCAGCAGCGTCGCGGAAGGATCAGGAGAGACCCAGTACTTC. It is translated as CASSVAEGSGETQYF.

This clone was found once. V is TRBV5-1 and J is TRBJ2-3, with 10 bases fitting TRBD2. V was clipped by 0 bases and J by 7 bases; unmatched bases: 5. Germline CDR1 and CDR2: SGHRS and YFSETQ. This CDR3 region has 15 residues. The CDR3 region has the DNA TGCGCCAGCAGCTTGGCCCTAGCGGGGGCCAATACGCAGTATTTT. Translating it yields CASSLALAGANTQYF. The variable domain in full, completed from reference TRBV5-1 and TRBJ2-3, reads KAGVTQTPRYLIKTRGQQVTLSCSPISGHRSVSWYQQTPGQGLQFLFEYFSETQRNKGNFPGRFSGRQFSNSRSEMNVSTLELGDSALYLCASSLALAGANTQYFGPGTRLTVL.

V gene TRBV5-1 combines with J gene TRBJ2-3; 9 nucleotides align to TRBD2. The trim removed 3 bases at V and 6 bases at J, leaving 5 bases unmatched. CDR1 is SGHRS, CDR2 YFSETQ, per germline. The CDR3 contains 14 residues. CDR3 in amino acids: CASSSGTSPDTQYF. In nucleotides, the CDR3 is TGCGCCAGCAGCTCCGGGACTAGCCCTGATACGCAGTATTTT.

The V and J genes are TRBV7-8 and TRBJ1-5; no clear D. The CDR3 is 13 amino acids. Deletions cut 0 bases from V and 5 bases from J, with 5 bases between. CDR1 and CDR2 from the germline V gene are SGHVS and FQNEAQ. CDR3 region: CASSLAVYQPQHF. DNA for the CDR3: TGTGCCAGCAGCTTAGCGGTGTATCAGCCCCAGCATTTT.

Points on this clone: The same CDR3 arises from other DNA sequences in this sample as well. V is TRBV27 and J is TRBJ2-7; D possibly corresponds to TRBD2 (5 bases). Trimming removed 8 bases at V and 2 bases at J, with 7 bases between. Germline loops: CDR1 MNHEY, CDR2 SMNVEV (reference sequence). The CDR3 loop spans 11 amino acids. As DNA, the CDR3 is TGTGCCAGCGGACTGCCCTACGAGCAGTACTTC. Its protein is CASGLPYEQYF.